This T cell receptor beta chain was identified during a study of cytomegalovirus exposure and HLA in healthy donors. The CDR3 runs 14 residues. In germline, CDR1 is MNHEY, CDR2 SVGAGI. V shed 6 bases and J shed 3 bases, with 14 bases lying between them. Worth noting for this clone: The target antigen is unknown.

PCR used 60 Vbeta primers and 13 Jbeta primers. The data were produced by immunoSEQ multiplex PCR, yet TCRdb's version contains in-frame clones alone and is incomplete. The data show under 150,000 clones, roughly 67% seen once. General observations from the study: Most CMV-associated TCR beta chains were later found to appear HLA-restricted.

At sampling all donors were nominally healthy, likely with unrecorded immune exposures. The sequence was obtained from a man in his late teens or twenties in good health and CMV-seropositive. Material for sequencing was PBMCs. J is TRBJ1-2 and V is TRBV6-5; D perhaps matches TRBD1 (5 bases). The CDR3 nucleotides read TGTGCCAGCAGCCGGGCGGGGGGAGACTATGGCTACACCTTC. Amino acid sequence: CASSRAGGDYGYTF.